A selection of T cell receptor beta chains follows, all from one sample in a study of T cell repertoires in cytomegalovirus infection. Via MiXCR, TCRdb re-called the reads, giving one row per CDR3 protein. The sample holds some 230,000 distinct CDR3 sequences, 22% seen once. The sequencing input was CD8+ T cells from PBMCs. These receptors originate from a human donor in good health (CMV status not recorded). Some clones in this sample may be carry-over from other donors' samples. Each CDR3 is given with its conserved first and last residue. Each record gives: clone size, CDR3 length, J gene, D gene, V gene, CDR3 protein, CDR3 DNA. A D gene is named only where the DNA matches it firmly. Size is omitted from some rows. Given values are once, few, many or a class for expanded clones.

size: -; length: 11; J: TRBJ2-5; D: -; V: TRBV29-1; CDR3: CSVDNQETQYF; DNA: TGCAGCGTGGACAATCAAGAGACCCAGTACTTC
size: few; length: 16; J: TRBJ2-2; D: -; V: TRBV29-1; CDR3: CSAARGEGLNTGELFF; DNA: TGCAGCGCCGCCCGAGGGGAAGGACTTAACACCGGGGAGCTGTTTTTT
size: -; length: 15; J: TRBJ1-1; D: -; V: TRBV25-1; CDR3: CASSAGSGLGTEAFF; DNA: TGTGCCAGCAGCGCTGGATCGGGACTGGGCACTGAAGCTTTCTTT
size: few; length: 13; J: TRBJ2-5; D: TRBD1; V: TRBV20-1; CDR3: CSADGQESETQYF; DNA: TGCAGTGCTGATGGACAGGAGTCAGAGACCCAGTACTTC
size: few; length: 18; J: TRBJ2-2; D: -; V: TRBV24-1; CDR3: CATSDALIGVWNTGELFF; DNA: TGTGCCACCAGTGATGCCCTAATAGGGGTTTGGAACACCGGGGAGCTGTTTTTT
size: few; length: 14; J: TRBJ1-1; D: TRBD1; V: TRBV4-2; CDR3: CASSPAGGDTEAFF; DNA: TGTGCCAGCAGCCCCGCAGGGGGGGACACTGAAGCTTTCTTT
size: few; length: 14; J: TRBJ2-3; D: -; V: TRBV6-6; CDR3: CASSSWPRTDTQYF; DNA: TGTGCCAGCAGTTCCTGGCCCCGCACAGATACGCAGTATTTT
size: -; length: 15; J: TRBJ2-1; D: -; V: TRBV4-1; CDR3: CASSQVGSSYNEQFF; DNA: TGCGCCAGCAGCCAAGTGGGTAGCTCCTACAATGAGCAGTTCTTC
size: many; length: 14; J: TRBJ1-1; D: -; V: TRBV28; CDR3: CASSLWGEEGEAFF; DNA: TGTGCCAGCAGTTTGTGGGGCGAGGAAGGTGAAGCTTTCTTT
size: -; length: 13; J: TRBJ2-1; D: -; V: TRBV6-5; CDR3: CASSYDGNNEQFF; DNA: TGTGCCAGCAGTTACGACGGCAACAATGAGCAGTTCTTC
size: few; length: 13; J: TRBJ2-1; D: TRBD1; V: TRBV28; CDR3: CASSPTGWNEQFF; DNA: TGTGCCAGCAGTCCGACAGGGTGGAATGAGCAGTTCTTC
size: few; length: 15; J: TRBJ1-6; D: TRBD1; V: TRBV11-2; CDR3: CASREPGQRNSPLHF; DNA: TGTGCCAGCAGGGAACCGGGACAGCGGAATTCACCCCTCCACTTT
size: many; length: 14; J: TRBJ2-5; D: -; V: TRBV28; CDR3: CASRVRGGLETQYF; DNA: TGTGCCAGCAGAGTTAGGGGCGGTTTGGAGACCCAGTACTTC
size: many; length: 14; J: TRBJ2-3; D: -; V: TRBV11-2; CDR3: CASSQGGSTDTQYF; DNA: TGTGCCAGCAGCCAAGGAGGGAGCACAGATACGCAGTATTTT
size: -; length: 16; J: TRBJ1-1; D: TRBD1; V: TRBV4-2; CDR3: CASSRGTGSLHTEAFF; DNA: TGTGCCAGCAGCCGTGGGACAGGGTCGTTGCACACTGAAGCTTTCTTT
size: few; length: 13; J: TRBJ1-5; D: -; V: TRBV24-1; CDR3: CATSATGNQPQHF; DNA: TGTGCCACCAGTGCAACAGGCAATCAGCCCCAGCATTTT
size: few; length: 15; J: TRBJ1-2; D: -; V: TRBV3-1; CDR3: CASSHQGGSNYGYTF; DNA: TGTGCCAGCAGCCACCAAGGGGGTTCTAACTATGGCTACACCTTC
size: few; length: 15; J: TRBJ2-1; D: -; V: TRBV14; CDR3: CASSRGNRDYNEQFF; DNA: TGTGCCAGCAGCCGAGGAAACAGGGACTACAATGAGCAGTTCTTC
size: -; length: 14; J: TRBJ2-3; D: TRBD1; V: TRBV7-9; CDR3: CASSTTGGTDTQYF; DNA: TGTGCCAGCAGCACGACAGGGGGCACAGATACGCAGTATTTT
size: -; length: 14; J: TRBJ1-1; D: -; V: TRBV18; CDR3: CASSPSGPNTEAFF; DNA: TGTGCCAGCTCACCCTCGGGCCCAAACACTGAAGCTTTCTTT
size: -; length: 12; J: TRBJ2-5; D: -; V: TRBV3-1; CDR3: CASSQEGQTQYF; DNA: TGTGCCAGCAGCCAAGAAGGACAGACCCAGTACTTC
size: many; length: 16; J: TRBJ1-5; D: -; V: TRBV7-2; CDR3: CASSPRGGYSNQPQHF; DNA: TGTGCCAGCAGCCCCCGGGGGGGATATAGCAATCAGCCCCAGCATTTT
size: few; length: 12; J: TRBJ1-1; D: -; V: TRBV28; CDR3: CASTSGGIEAFF; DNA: TGTGCCAGCACCTCCGGGGGGATTGAAGCTTTCTTT
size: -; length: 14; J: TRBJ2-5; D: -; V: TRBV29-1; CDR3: CSVEDWDEGETQYF; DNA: TGCAGCGTTGAAGATTGGGATGAGGGGGAGACCCAGTACTTC
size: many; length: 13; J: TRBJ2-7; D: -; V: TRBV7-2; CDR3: CASSLNRVYEQYF; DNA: TGTGCCAGCAGCTTAAATAGGGTCTACGAGCAGTACTTC
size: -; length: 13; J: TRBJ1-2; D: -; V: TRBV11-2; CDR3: CASSLAVDYGYTF; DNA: TGTGCCAGCAGCTTAGCGGTTGACTATGGCTACACCTTC